This passage covers 23 T cell receptor beta chains from one sample sequenced in a study of CD8 T cells in ankylosing spondylitis. TCRdb re-called the 5' RACE reads with MiXCR, one entry per CDR3 protein. The sample comprises roughly 68,000 distinct CDR3 sequences, around 6.4% of which are singletons, and 5% rests with the top ten. The sample consisted of synovial fluid, either unsorted or a sorted T cell fraction (not recorded which). The receptors originated from a male donor with ankylosing spondylitis.

In the case of this clonotype: At one boundary the junction diverges from the germline segment, which might be a read error. This chain joins TRBV7-7 and TRBJ2-5; TRBD2 agrees at 12 bases. The CDR3 is 14 residues long. Germline CDR1 reads SSHAT; CDR2 reads FNYEAQ (reference sequence). The CDR3 spells CASSLSSGRGAQYF. CDR3 nucleotides: TGTGCTAGCAGCTTGTCTAGCGGGAGGGGGGCCCAGTACTTC.

Only a few counts were recorded for this clonotype. J is TRBJ2-1 and V is TRBV15, with a tentative D call TRBD2 (5 bases). Trimming removed 0 bases at V and 8 bases at J, with 11 bases between. The CDR3 contains 14 residues. Germline V gene data show CDR1 as LNHNV and CDR2 as YYDKDF (reference sequence). This CDR3 is CATSRDHGSDEQFF. The CDR3 bases are TGTGCCACCAGCAGAGATCATGGGAGCGATGAGCAGTTCTTC.

This clonotype was counted only a few times. The chain is built from TRBV20-1 and TRBJ2-1, with D perhaps matching TRBD2 (7 bases). Germline V gives CDR1 DFQATT, CDR2 SNEGSKA (reference sequence). The CDR3 consists of 15 residues. The ends were cut back, 6 bases at V and 5 bases at J, with 20 bases in the middle. The CDR3 reads CSAPGGGGPNNEQFF. CDR3 DNA sequence: TGCAGTGCCCCTGGGGGGGGCGGTCCAAACAATGAGCAGTTCTTC.

This clonotype was picked up a small number of times. The chain combines TRBV5-1 with TRBJ1-1; possibly TRBD1 for D (5 bases). Deletions cut 4 bases from V and 1 base from J, with 14 bases between. The length of the CDR3 is 15 residues. Germline lookup yields CDR1 SGHRS and CDR2 YFSETQ. CDR3 DNA sequence: TGCGCCAGCAGCCGTACCCGACAGAGGAACACTGAAGCTTTCTTT. This gives the protein CASSRTRQRNTEAFF. The full variable domain, its missing parts supplied by reference TRBV5-1 and TRBJ1-1, is KAGVTQTPRYLIKTRGQQVTLSCSPISGHRSVSWYQQTPGQGLQFLFEYFSETQRNKGNFPGRFSGRQFSNSRSEMNVSTLELGDSALYLCASSRTRQRNTEAFFGQGTRLTVV.

The V and J genes are TRBV27 and TRBJ2-1; tentatively, D is TRBD2 (6 bases). V lost 7 bases to trimming and J lost 8 bases, with 18 bases between them. The germline CDR1 and CDR2 sequences are MNHEY and SMNVEV (reference sequence). The CDR3 consists of 14 residues. The CDR3 protein is CASTPWGLAHEQFF. The CDR3 bases are TGTGCCAGCACTCCGTGGGGACTCGCGCATGAGCAGTTCTTC.

The chain joins TRBV30 to TRBJ1-6, with 7 bases identical to TRBD1. Germline trimming cut 4 bases from V and 10 bases from J; bases unmatched to any gene: 13. From germline, CDR1 is GTSNPN and CDR2 SVGIG (reference sequence). The CDR3 sequence is 15 residues long. CDR3 nucleotide sequence: TGTGCCTGGAAGAACAGGGGCTCTTTATACTCACCCCTCCACTTT. Amino acid sequence: CAWKNRGSLYSPLHF. The entire variable domain, with the rest obtained from reference TRBV30 and TRBJ1-6, is as follows: SQTIHQWPATLVQPVGSPLSLECTVEGTSNPNLYWYRQAAGRGLQLLFYSVGIGQISSEVPQNLSASRPQDRQFILSSKKLLLSDSGFYLCAWKNRGSLYSPLHFGNGTRLTVT.

This clonotype was observed a few times. The gene calls are TRBV7-9 and TRBJ2-4; 7 positions match TRBD2. V lost 7 bases and J lost 7; bases outside the gene matches: 7. CDR3 length: 13 residues. The germline V gene has CDR1 SEHNR and CDR2 FQNEAQ (reference sequence). The CDR3 spells CASISGRENIQYF. The CDR3 region has the DNA TGTGCCAGCATTTCTGGGCGGGAGAACATTCAGTACTTC. Full variable domain (outside the CDR3, taken from reference TRBV7-9 and TRBJ2-4): DTGVSQNPRHKITKRGQNVTFRCDPISEHNRLYWYRQTLGQGPEFLTYFQNEAQLEKSRLLSDRFSAERPKGSFSTLEIQRTEQGDSAMYLCASISGRENIQYFGAGTRLSVL.

Only a few counts were recorded for this clonotype. The gene calls are TRBV20-1 and TRBJ2-1, with D unclear. V lost 0 bases and J 3 bases, leaving 24 bases between the germline ends. The CDR3 has 19 residues. The germline V gene encodes CDR1 DFQATT and CDR2 SNEGSKA (reference sequence). CDR3: CSARDQMGKVVSLYNEQFF. DNA of the CDR3: TGCAGTGCTAGAGATCAGATGGGAAAAGTCGTTTCCCTCTACAATGAGCAGTTCTTC.

This clonotype was detected a few times. The rearrangement links TRBV19 to TRBJ2-3; a possible D gene is TRBD1 (5 bases). The CDR3 loop spans 13 amino acids. The germline V gene encodes CDR1 LNHDA and CDR2 SQIVND (reference sequence). V gave up 3 bases and J gave up 3 bases, with 7 bases separating them. CDR3 coding DNA: TGTGCCAGTAGTATTCAGGGAACAGATACGCAGTATTTT. Amino acids: CASSIQGTDTQYF.

Many counts were recorded for this clonotype. The V gene is TRBV5-1, the J gene TRBJ2-5; D gene unclear. CDR1 and CDR2 (germline): SGHRS, YFSETQ. The CDR3 is 10 amino acids. The V end lost 4 bases, the J end lost 7 bases, and 5 bases lay between the germline ends. CDR3 nucleotides: TGCGCCAGCAGCGAAGTGACCCAGTACTTC. Translated, it gives CASSEVTQYF.

This clonotype was counted a few times. The V call is TRBV28, the J call TRBJ1-2; TRBD1 is a possible D gene (6 bases). The V end lost 2 bases, the J end lost 4 bases, and 23 bases lay between the germline ends. Germline values: CDR1 MDHEN, CDR2 SYDVKM. This CDR3 is built from 18 residues. Here the CDR3 DNA reads TGTGCCAGCAGTTTAAGAGGACGAGGGGGGCGGCTTTTCTATGGCTACACCTTC. Its translation is CASSLRGRGGRLFYGYTF.

The chain links TRBV4-1 to TRBJ1-4; D is ambiguous. Trimming removed 0 bases at V and 2 bases at J, with 4 bases between. This CDR3 spans 14 amino acids. The germline CDR1 and CDR2 sequences are MGHRA and YSYEKL. The CDR3, as DNA: TGCGCCAGCAGCCAAGAACAGACTAATGAAAAACTGTTTTTT. This encodes CASSQEQTNEKLFF.

This clonotype was found many times. The chain couples TRBV7-2 to TRBJ2-7, with 13 bases lining up with TRBD2. The ends lost 6 bases at V and 3 bases at J; junction bases unmatched: 2. The CDR3 contains 14 residues. In germline, CDR1 is SGHTA, CDR2 FQGNSA. The CDR3: CASSTSGGVYEQYF. The DNA of the CDR3 is TGTGCCAGCAGTACTAGCGGGGGGGTCTACGAGCAGTACTTC.

V gene TRBV5-1 combines with J gene TRBJ2-5; 8 bases match TRBD1. CDR3 size: 14 residues. The germline gives CDR1 SGHRS, CDR2 YFSETQ. Trimming removed 2 bases from V and 4 bases from J; junction bases left unmatched: 4. CDR3 bases: TGCGCCAGCAGCTTCGCAGGGGGCCCAGAGACCCAGTACTTC. This encodes CASSFAGGPETQYF.

The CDR3 reads CASSLNGWQTQYF. CDR3 nucleotide sequence: TGTGCCAGCAGCTTGAACGGGTGGCAGACCCAGTACTTC. J is TRBJ2-5 and V is TRBV5-5; the D is unclear. Germline V gene data show CDR1 as SGHKS and CDR2 as YYEKEE (reference sequence). This CDR3 has 13 residues. Trimming cost V 1 base and J 6 bases, with 10 bases left between them.

This clonotype occurred many times. J is TRBJ1-5 and V is TRBV7-2; maybe TRBD1 (5 bases). The V gene lost 2 bases and the J gene lost 6 bases, with 11 bases spanning the gap. This CDR3 contains 14 residues. Germline V gene sequence: CDR1 SGHTA, CDR2 FQGNSA. The CDR3 loop is CASSLWVGGQPQHF. In DNA form, the CDR3 reads TGTGCCAGCAGCTTATGGGTGGGGGGTCAGCCCCAGCATTTT. Full variable domain (outside the CDR3, taken from reference TRBV7-2 and TRBJ1-5): GAGVSQSPSNKVTEKGKDVELRCDPISGHTALYWYRQSLGQGLEFLIYFQGNSAPDKSGLPSDRFSAERTGGSVSTLTIQRTQQEDSAVYLCASSLWVGGQPQHFGDGTRLSIL.

This clonotype was counted many times. The chain couples TRBV29-1 to TRBJ2-7; 7 bases agree with TRBD1. Germline loops: CDR1 SQVTM, CDR2 ANQGSEA. V shed 7 bases and J 1 base; nucleotides not matched to a gene: 7. CDR3 length: 13 residues. CDR3 sequence reads: CSASDRASYEQYF. CDR3 DNA: TGCAGCGCGAGCGACAGGGCGTCCTACGAGCAGTACTTC.

This chain connects TRBV28 to TRBJ1-1; possibly TRBD1 for D (6 bases). The CDR3 consists of 11 residues. Germline CDR1 MDHEN, CDR2 SYDVKM. V lost 9 bases to trimming and J lost 10 bases, with 15 bases between them. DNA for the CDR3: TGTGCCAGTAGGACAGTCAAAGGAGCTTTCTTT. Its translation: CASRTVKGAFF. Full variable domain (outside the CDR3, taken from reference TRBV28 and TRBJ1-1): DVKVTQSSRYLVKRTGEKVFLECVQDMDHENMFWYRQDPGLGLRLIYFSYDVKMKEKGDIPEGYSVSREKKERFSLILESASTNQTSMYLCASRTVKGAFFGQGTRLTVV.

This clonotype was detected ten times or more. The V call is TRBV12-3 or TRBV12-4, the J call TRBJ2-7, with 7 bases identical to TRBD2. V was pared by 4 bases and J by 4 bases, with 7 bases of the junction left unmatched. The CDR3 is 14 amino acids. The CDR3 is CASSSPAGRYEQYF. The DNA of the CDR3 is TGTGCCAGCAGTTCCCCAGCGGGAAGGTACGAGCAGTACTTC.

This clonotype was counted ten times or more. For the CDR3, the DNA is TGTGCCAGCAGCCAACTGGAGGGGAATGAGCAGTTCTTC. This gives the protein CASSQLEGNEQFF. The rearrangement joins TRBV11-3 to TRBJ2-1, with D maybe TRBD2 (6 bases). Trimming removed 5 bases at V and 7 bases at J, with 12 bases between. The CDR3 is 13 residues long. Germline V gives CDR1 SGHNT, CDR2 YENEEA.

The V call is TRBV28, the J call TRBJ1-4; D remains ambiguous. This CDR3 spans 15 amino acids. V gave up 6 bases and J gave up 3 bases, with 14 bases separating them. Germline CDR1 reads MDHEN; CDR2 reads SYDVKM. CDR3 loop: CASSPRIASNEKLFF. The CDR3 region has the DNA TGTGCCAGCAGCCCCCGGATAGCCTCTAATGAAAAACTGTTTTTT.

This clonotype was found a few times. The CDR3 protein is CASRGVYSPLHF. The CDR3 DNA reads TGTGCCAGCAGGGGTGTTTATTCACCCCTCCACTTT. The chain is built from TRBV27 and TRBJ1-6; D ambiguous. This CDR3 has 12 residues. Germline values: CDR1 MNHEY, CDR2 SMNVEV (reference sequence). V lost 6 bases and J lost 8, with 8 bases in between.

This clonotype was detected ten times or more. The chain employs TRBV12-3 or TRBV12-4 and TRBJ2-1; D is perhaps TRBD2 (6 bases). Trimming left V 7 bases short and J 4 bases short, with 20 bases between. The CDR3 is made up of 16 amino acids. The CDR3 protein is CASTPPPGVTYNEQFF. The CDR3 DNA follows: TGTGCCAGCACCCCTCCCCCGGGGGTCACATACAATGAGCAGTTCTTC.